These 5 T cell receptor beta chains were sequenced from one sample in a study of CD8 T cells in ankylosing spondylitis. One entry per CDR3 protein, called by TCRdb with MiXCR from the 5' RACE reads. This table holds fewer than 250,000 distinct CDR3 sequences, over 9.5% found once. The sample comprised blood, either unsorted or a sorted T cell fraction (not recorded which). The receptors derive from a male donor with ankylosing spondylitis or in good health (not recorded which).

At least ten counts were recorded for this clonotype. The CDR3: CASTLGGSNQPQHF. The CDR3 region has the DNA TGTGCCAGCACTTTGGGAGGTAGCAATCAGCCCCAGCATTTT. This rearrangement joins TRBV12-3 or TRBV12-4 to TRBJ1-5; D gene ambiguous. V lost 7 bases, J lost 0 bases, and 10 bases lay in between. There are 14 residues in the CDR3.

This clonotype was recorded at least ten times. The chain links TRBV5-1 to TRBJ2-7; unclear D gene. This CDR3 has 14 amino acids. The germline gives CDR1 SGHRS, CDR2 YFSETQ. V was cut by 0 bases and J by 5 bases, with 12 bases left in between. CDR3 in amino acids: CASSLASPTHEQYF. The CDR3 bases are TGCGCCAGCAGCTTGGCCTCACCTACTCACGAGCAGTACTTC.

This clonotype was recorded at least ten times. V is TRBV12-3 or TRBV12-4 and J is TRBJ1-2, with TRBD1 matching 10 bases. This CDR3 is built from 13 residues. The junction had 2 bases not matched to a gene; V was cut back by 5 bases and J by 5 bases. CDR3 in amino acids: CASSRDRGYGYTF. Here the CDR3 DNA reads TGTGCCAGCAGTAGGGACAGGGGATATGGCTACACCTTC.

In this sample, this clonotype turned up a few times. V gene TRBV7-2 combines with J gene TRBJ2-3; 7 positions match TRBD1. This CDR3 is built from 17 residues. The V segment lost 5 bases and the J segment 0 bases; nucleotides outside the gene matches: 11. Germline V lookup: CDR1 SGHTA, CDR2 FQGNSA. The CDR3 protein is CASSPADRVMSTDTQYF. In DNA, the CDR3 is TGTGCCAGCAGCCCGGCCGACAGGGTGATGAGCACAGATACGCAGTATTTT.

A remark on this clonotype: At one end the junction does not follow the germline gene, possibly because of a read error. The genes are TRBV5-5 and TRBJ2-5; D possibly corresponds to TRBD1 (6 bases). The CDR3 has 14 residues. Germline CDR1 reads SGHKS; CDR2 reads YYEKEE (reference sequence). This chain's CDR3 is CDSSLIQGEETQHF. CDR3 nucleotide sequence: TGTGACAGCAGCTTAATACAGGGCGAAGAGACCCAGCACTTC.